The 32 T cell receptor beta chains in this list originate from one sample, sequenced in a study of beta chain features in type 1 diabetes (dated by TCRdb to the late 2010s). The library was generated by the immunoSEQ multiplex PCR assay. The entire isolated RNA was reverse transcribed using the High Capacity cDNA Reverse Transcription Kit, and thus expressed TCRB transcripts were sequenced. TCRdb retrieved this table from immuneACCESS and kept in-frame rearrangements only. Not all clones are present; in checked studies, unresolved V genes account for under half, and no reason is known for the remainder. Across this sample there are 200,000 to 250,000 clones, with more than 9% seen only once. In total, the top ten clones hold 0.034% of the sample. The sequenced sample was naive CD4+ T cells from blood. The cell subset or site label, as the study defines it: true naive CD4+ T cells. These receptors were taken from a woman aged 18-29 years in good health.

This clone has a handful of counts. V gene TRBV7-6 combines with J gene TRBJ2-6, with 9 bases matching TRBD1. Germline-derived CDR1 and CDR2 are SGHVS and FNYEAQ. V lost 6 bases to trimming and J lost 1 base; unmatched junction nucleotides: 10. This CDR3 is built from 18 residues. DNA for the CDR3: TGTGCCAGCAGTTCCCGGGACAGGGTACCATCTGGGGCCAACGTCCTGACTTTC. Protein product: CASSSRDRVPSGANVLTF.

The chain employs TRBV29-1 and TRBJ1-3; TRBD1 might be the D (5 bases). This CDR3 has 14 amino acids. V dropped 5 bases and J dropped 0 bases, with 11 bases sitting between them. CDR1 is SQVTM and CDR2 is ANQGSEA in the germline V gene. The CDR3 loop reads CSVSIGASGNTIYF. Written as DNA, the CDR3 is TGCAGCGTTTCCATAGGGGCCTCTGGAAACACCATATATTTT.

The chain couples TRBV7-9 to TRBJ1-4; weak D call: TRBD1 (6 bases). The CDR3 loop spans 17 amino acids. In germline, CDR1 is SEHNR, CDR2 FQNEAQ (reference sequence). V was pared by 3 bases and J by 0 bases, with 14 bases between. DNA for the CDR3: TGTGCCAGCAGCTTTCCGACAGGAACCTCAACTAATGAAAAACTGTTTTTT. This codes for CASSFPTGTSTNEKLFF.

The rearrangement uses TRBV29-1 and TRBJ1-2; tentative D call: TRBD1 (6 bases). The CDR3 has 14 residues. The V end lost 1 base, the J end lost 2 bases, and 11 bases lay between the germline ends. Germline-derived CDR1 and CDR2 are SQVTM and ANQGSEA. CDR3 residues: CSVEGGQRNYGYTF. The CDR3 coding sequence is TGCAGCGTTGAAGGCGGACAGAGAAACTATGGCTACACCTTC.

This clone has just a few counts. This chain links TRBV7-9 with TRBJ2-7; TRBD2 agrees at 13 bases. J lost 8 bases, V lost 5 bases, and 3 bases had no gene match. The CDR3 covers 13 residues. Germline loops: CDR1 SEHNR, CDR2 FQNEAQ (reference sequence). The CDR3 loop reads CASSAGLAGKQYF. The DNA for the CDR3 is TGTGCCAGCAGCGCGGGACTAGCGGGAAAGCAGTACTTC.

This clone was observed at least ten times. The chain couples TRBV10-3 to TRBJ2-5; TRBD1 aligns across 9 bases. CDR3 size: 13 residues. Germline CDR1 reads ENHRY; CDR2 reads SYGVKD. The V gene end was trimmed by 6 bases and the J gene end by 5 bases; junction bases not matched to a gene: 4. The CDR3 nucleotides read TGTGCCATCAGGGGACAGGGTCCCGAGACCCAGTACTTC. Translated, it gives CAIRGQGPETQYF.

For this clone: This specimen includes other DNA sequences encoding the same CDR3. This chain uses TRBV9 with TRBJ2-7; 8 positions match TRBD2. Looked up from germline, CDR1 is SGDLS and CDR2 is YYNGEE. There are 15 residues in the CDR3. Germline trimming cut 0 bases from V and 2 bases from J; bases unmatched to any gene: 4. CDR3 nucleotides: TGTGCCAGCAGCGTAGCTCCCGGGGGGGCCTACGAGCAGTACTTC. It specifies CASSVAPGGAYEQYF.

This clone was observed a few times. The CDR3 loop reads CSVEGPGYGYTF. CDR3 DNA: TGCAGCGTTGAAGGTCCAGGATATGGCTACACCTTC. The rearrangement uses TRBV29-1 and TRBJ1-2; D is uncertain. CDR3 size: 12 residues. Germline loops: CDR1 SQVTM, CDR2 ANQGSEA. The ends were cut back, 1 base at V and 5 bases at J, with 8 bases in the middle.

CDR3 in DNA: TGTGCCAGCAGCTCCCTAGCGGGGGGACAAGAGACCCAGTACTTC. Amino acid sequence: CASSSLAGGQETQYF. The gene calls are TRBV7-2 and TRBJ2-5; 11 bases agree with TRBD2. V lost 4 bases, J lost 2 bases, and 3 bases stayed unmatched. Germline V lookup: CDR1 SGHTA, CDR2 FQGNSA. The CDR3 has 15 amino acids.

This clone occurred a few times. The J gene is TRBJ1-4, the V gene TRBV25-1, with TRBD1 matching 9 bases. The CDR3 has 17 amino acids. The germline gives CDR1 MGHDK, CDR2 SYGVNS. V shed 4 bases, J shed 7 bases, and the junction held 13 bases outside the gene matches. CDR3 nucleotide sequence: TGTGCCAGCAGTGTTGGACAGGGGAGGACCGGGAGTGAAAAACTGTTTTTT. Its translation: CASSVGQGRTGSEKLFF. Full variable domain (outside the CDR3, taken from reference TRBV25-1 and TRBJ1-4): EADIYQTPRYLVIGTGKKITLECSQTMGHDKMYWYQQDPGMELHLIHYSYGVNSTEKGDLSSESTVSRIRTEHFPLTLESARPSHTSQYLCASSVGQGRTGSEKLFFGSGTQLSVL.

Many counts were recorded for this clone. This rearrangement joins TRBV23-1 to TRBJ2-1; possible D gene TRBD2, 5 bases. TRBV23-1 has ORF status, its function being uncertain. This CDR3 contains 18 residues. Trimming stripped 3 bases from V and 0 bases from J, with 18 bases between. CDR3: CASSQPPRARSSYNEQFF. As DNA, the CDR3 is TGCGCCAGCAGTCAGCCCCCGAGGGCTCGTAGCTCCTACAATGAGCAGTTCTTC.

Here the CDR3 reads CASSVGQAPTEAFF. For the CDR3, the DNA is TGTGCCAGCAGTGTAGGACAGGCCCCCACTGAAGCTTTCTTT. The gene calls are TRBV6-5 and TRBJ1-1; 7 positions match TRBD1. The CDR3 runs 14 residues. Unmatched junction bases numbered 7, after V lost 5 bases and J lost 4 bases. Per the germline V gene, CDR1 is MNHEY and CDR2 is SVGAGI.

The chain recombines TRBV7-9 with TRBJ2-5; 9 bases agree with TRBD1. The CDR3 loop spans 14 amino acids. Per the germline V gene, CDR1 is SEHNR and CDR2 is FQNEAQ (reference sequence). The V segment lost 4 bases and the J segment 4 bases; nucleotides outside the gene matches: 4. CDR3 sequence: CASSSWTGVETQYF. The CDR3 DNA reads as TGTGCCAGCAGCTCTTGGACAGGGGTAGAGACCCAGTACTTC.

This clone has more than one count but fewer than ten. The V gene is TRBV6-1, the J gene TRBJ2-3; TRBD2 might be the D (6 bases). Trimming removed 3 bases at V and 0 bases at J, with 16 bases between. This CDR3 region has 17 residues. Germline V gene data show CDR1 as MNHNS and CDR2 as SASEGT. CDR3 amino acids: CASSDLLLASSTDTQYF. CDR3 nucleotide sequence: TGTGCCAGCAGTGACCTCCTCCTAGCGTCTAGCACAGATACGCAGTATTTT.

The V and J genes are TRBV6-4 and TRBJ2-1; no firm D call. The CDR3 has 13 residues. The germline V gene has CDR1 MRHNA and CDR2 SNTAGT. Trimming took off 8 bases at V and 0 bases at J, with 8 bases between the two ends. The CDR3 region has the DNA TGTGCCAGCTCTAGTAGCTCCTACAATGAGCAGTTCTTC. This encodes CASSSSSYNEQFF.

This clone turned up a few times. The rearrangement joins TRBV19 to TRBJ2-3; 8 positions agree with TRBD2. Unmatched junction bases numbered 2, after V lost 5 bases and J lost 1 base. The CDR3 totals 14 residues. The germline V gene has CDR1 LNHDA and CDR2 SQIVND (reference sequence). CDR3 protein: CASSSGGRTDTQYF. CDR3 bases: TGTGCCAGTAGTTCGGGGGGGCGCACAGATACGCAGTATTTT.

This clone occurred a few times. The chain uses TRBV6-5 and TRBJ1-4; D possibly corresponds to TRBD1 (6 bases). The CDR3 sequence is 14 residues long. The germline gives CDR1 MNHEY, CDR2 SVGAGI. V was shortened by 7 bases and J by 2 bases, with 11 bases between the two germline ends. CDR3 nucleotide sequence: TGTGCCAGCAACCTCCAGGGGACTAATGAAAAACTGTTTTTT. This codes for CASNLQGTNEKLFF.

This clone has just a few counts. The chain carries TRBV5-1 and TRBJ2-5; 10 bases align to TRBD1. The CDR3 runs 15 residues. Germline CDR1 reads SGHRS; CDR2 reads YFSETQ. Trimming cost V 5 bases and J 4 bases; bases outside gene matches: 8. For the CDR3, the DNA is TGCGCCAGCAGACCACTGACAGGGGGCGCAGAGACCCAGTACTTC. It specifies CASRPLTGGAETQYF.

This chain connects TRBV19 to TRBJ2-1; 7 nucleotides agree with TRBD2. The CDR3 is 16 residues long. CDR1 and CDR2 (germline): LNHDA, SQIVND (reference sequence). V lost 5 bases and J lost 7; bases outside the gene matches: 14. The CDR3 sequence is CASSDPLGGRGNEQFF. The CDR3 region has the DNA TGTGCCAGTAGTGACCCTCTGGGCGGGAGAGGAAATGAGCAGTTCTTC.

This chain connects TRBV6-5 to TRBJ2-1; the D is unclear. Looked up from germline, CDR1 is MNHEY and CDR2 is SVGAGI. Trimming removed 7 bases at V and 7 bases at J, with 14 bases between. This CDR3 is 13 amino acids long. The CDR3 here is CASTYHASNEQFF. For the CDR3, the DNA is TGTGCCAGCACCTATCACGCATCTAATGAGCAGTTCTTC.

This clone was seen more than once but under ten times. The chain employs TRBV6-1 and TRBJ2-1, with 12 positions matching TRBD2. This CDR3 has 15 residues. In germline, CDR1 is MNHNS, CDR2 SASEGT. V was pared by 5 bases and J by 9 bases, with 8 bases of the junction left unmatched. The CDR3 sequence is CASSSFLAGGLEQFF. CDR3 DNA sequence: TGTGCCAGCAGTTCTTTCCTAGCGGGAGGGCTTGAGCAGTTCTTC.

The rearrangement links TRBV18 to TRBJ2-4; D may be TRBD1 (6 bases). CDR3 size: 13 residues. Trimming shortened V by 5 bases and J by 5 bases, and 10 bases separated the two germline ends. Germline V gives CDR1 KGHSH, CDR2 LQKENI. The CDR3 sequence: CASSTNRENIQYF. CDR3 DNA: TGTGCCAGCTCAACGAACAGGGAAAACATTCAGTACTTC.

The gene calls are TRBV21-1 and TRBJ2-1; the table calls TRBD2, which could not be checked here. TRBV21-1 is designated a pseudogene. CDR3 length equals 12 residues. CDR3 amino acids: CASSLPRDEQFF. CDR3 sequence (DNA): TGTGCCAGCAGCCTCCCCCGGGATGAGCAGTTCTTC.

This clone was detected a few times. The gene calls are TRBV23-1 and TRBJ2-6; no definite D call. TRBV23-1 is placed among ORFs of uncertain function. CDR3 size: 17 residues. V was cut by 8 bases and J by 5 bases, with 22 bases left in between. This chain's CDR3 is CASGESALLSRANVLTF. The CDR3 region has the DNA TGCGCCAGCGGAGAGTCGGCACTTTTGAGCAGGGCCAACGTCCTGACTTTC.

CDR3: CASTPGQNYGYTF. CDR3 nucleotides: TGTGCCAGCACCCCTGGACAGAACTATGGCTACACCTTC. The rearrangement uses TRBV7-9 and TRBJ1-2; tentatively, D is TRBD1 (6 bases). CDR3 length: 13 residues. Looked up from germline, CDR1 is SEHNR and CDR2 is FQNEAQ (reference sequence). Trimming took off 7 bases at V and 2 bases at J, with 11 bases between the two ends.

This clone was seen more than once but under ten times. This chain uses TRBV11-2 with TRBJ2-7, with TRBD2 identical over 7 bases. The CDR3 covers 15 residues. Per the germline V gene, CDR1 is SGHAT and CDR2 is FQNNGV. Trimming at V came to 0 bases and at J to 3 bases, leaving 5 bases not matched to a gene. The CDR3 DNA is TGTGCCAGCAGCTTAGAACGGACTAGGTTCTACGAGCAGTACTTC. Translation: CASSLERTRFYEQYF.

This clone was counted a few times. This chain links TRBV7-2 with TRBJ1-2, with 7 nucleotides matching TRBD1. This CDR3 is 15 amino acids long. Looked up from germline, CDR1 is SGHTA and CDR2 is FQGNSA. The junction had 6 bases not matched to a gene; V was cut back by 1 base and J by 4 bases. CDR3 in amino acids: CASSLGQTGIYGYTF. The CDR3 region has the DNA TGTGCCAGCAGCTTAGGACAGACAGGGATCTATGGCTACACCTTC.

This clone was picked up a small number of times. V and J are TRBV6-5 and TRBJ2-7, with D perhaps matching TRBD2 (5 bases). Trimming cost V 6 bases and J 2 bases, with 14 bases left between them. The CDR3 loop spans 14 amino acids. The V gene's germline CDR1 is MNHEY and CDR2 SVGAGI. Here the CDR3 reads CASSRAASPYEQYF. The CDR3 nucleotides are TGTGCCAGCAGCCGAGCGGCCTCACCCTACGAGCAGTACTTC.

This clone was recorded a few times. This chain connects TRBV5-1 to TRBJ2-7; D may be TRBD1 (6 bases). V lost 0 bases and J lost 2, with 12 bases in between. This CDR3 has 15 amino acids. The germline V gene has CDR1 SGHRS and CDR2 YFSETQ. CDR3 in DNA: TGCGCCAGCAGCTTGGCTAGCAGGGGACCCTACGAGCAGTACTTC. Residues: CASSLASRGPYEQYF.

The chain recombines TRBV18 with TRBJ2-2; 7 bases are a match to TRBD1. Germline loops: CDR1 KGHSH, CDR2 LQKENI. The CDR3 extends over 16 amino acids. V shed 3 bases, J shed 0 bases, and the junction held 4 bases outside the gene matches. The CDR3 loop is CASSPRTGSNTGELFF. The DNA for the CDR3 is TGTGCCAGCTCACCGCGGACAGGCTCGAACACCGGGGAGCTGTTTTTT. Complete variable domain (other parts from reference TRBV18 and TRBJ2-2): NAGVMQNPRHLVRRRGQEARLRCSPMKGHSHVYWYRQLPEEGLKFMVYLQKENIIDESGMPKERFSAEFPKEGPSILRIQQVVRGDSAAYFCASSPRTGSNTGELFFGEGSRLTVL.

Only a few counts were recorded for this clone. V is TRBV7-9 and J is TRBJ2-1, with 12 bases that match TRBD2. The ends lost 3 bases at V and 6 bases at J; junction bases unmatched: 3. Germline values: CDR1 SEHNR, CDR2 FQNEAQ (reference sequence). The CDR3 covers 15 residues. The DNA for the CDR3 is TGTGCCAGCAGCTTTAGACTAGCGGGAGTCAATGAGCAGTTCTTC. This encodes CASSFRLAGVNEQFF.

V is TRBV6-1 and J is TRBJ2-7; 10 bases align to TRBD2. V lost 6 bases, J lost 0 bases, and 5 bases stayed unmatched. CDR1 is MNHNS, CDR2 SASEGT, per germline. The CDR3 spans 15 residues. The CDR3 here is CASSVTSGISYEQYF. DNA for the CDR3: TGTGCCAGCAGCGTAACTAGCGGGATCTCCTACGAGCAGTACTTC.